Listed below are T cell receptor beta chains from one sample, sequenced in a study of regulatory T cells in long-lasting Graves disease. TCRdb ran MiXCR on the multiplex PCR reads and lists one entry per CDR3 protein. The data hold hundreds of thousands of distinct CDR3 sequences, with 16% observed a single time. These records were also assigned to another study, of T cells in Graves' hyperthyroidism and ophthalmopathy.

Sequenced here: peripheral blood mononuclear cells (PBMCs), sampled at new diagnosis, from a patient treated with antithyroid drugs. These receptors came from a woman under 40 with Graves disease. Each CDR3 is given with its conserved first and last residue. The D gene is left open where the match is weak. Clone size is stated in some rows and not others, as once, few, many or a class when expanded.

J gene,V gene,CDR3 length,clone size,D gene,CDR3 DNA,CDR3 protein
TRBJ2-1,TRBV11-3,14,many,NA,TGTGCCAGCAGCGGTCGGGGCCTACTCAATGAGCAGTTCTTC,CASSGRGLLNEQFF
TRBJ2-4,TRBV29-1,14,many,NA,TGCAGCGTTGCTGGGCGCCTAGCCAAAAACATTCAGTACTTC,CSVAGRLAKNIQYF
TRBJ2-7,TRBV5-1,14,many,NA,TGCGCCAGCAGCGCACAGGGTCTCACCTACGAGCAGTACTTC,CASSAQGLTYEQYF
TRBJ1-1,TRBV10-3,13,many,NA,TGTGCCATCAGTGAGACAGTGGGCACTGAAGCTTTCTTT,CAISETVGTEAFF
TRBJ2-1,TRBV7-2,16,NA,NA,TGTGCCAGCAGCTTACCAACCACGTACCCCTACAATGAGCAGTTCTTC,CASSLPTTYPYNEQFF
TRBJ1-1,TRBV12-3/TRBV12-4,12,NA,NA,TGTGCCAGCACCCGCCGGGCGTCTGAAGCTTTCTTT,CASTRRASEAFF
TRBJ1-2,TRBV15,16,NA,NA,TGTGCCACCAGCAGAGGGTGGCAGGCCATCATCGAGGGCTACACCTTC,CATSRGWQAIIEGYTF
TRBJ1-6,TRBV28,15,many,NA,TGTGCCAGCAGTTCGGTGGGGGACGGATATTCACCCCTCCACTTT,CASSSVGDGYSPLHF
TRBJ1-5,TRBV6-1,17,many,TRBD1,TGTGCCAGCAGCCCAAGACGGGACAGGGTTAGCAATCAGCCCCAGCATTTT,CASSPRRDRVSNQPQHF
TRBJ1-1,TRBV7-8,14,many,NA,TGTGCCAGCAGCGGGATGACCCGTGGGACTGAAGCTTTCTTT,CASSGMTRGTEAFF
TRBJ1-1,TRBV3-1,14,many,TRBD1,TGTGCCAGCAGCCAAGTACAGGGGGGGGCTGAAGCTTTCTTT,CASSQVQGGAEAFF
TRBJ2-1,TRBV7-2,12,many,TRBD2,TGTGCCAGCGTAGCTAGCGGTAATGAGCAGTTCTTC,CASVASGNEQFF
TRBJ1-1,TRBV24-1,13,few,NA,TGTGCCACTCGGGACAATTGGAACACTGAAGCTTTCTTT,CATRDNWNTEAFF
TRBJ2-2,TRBV28,14,many,NA,TGTGCCAGCAGTTTATCCCAGAACACCGGGGAGCTGTTTTTT,CASSLSQNTGELFF
TRBJ1-5,TRBV4-2,17,NA,TRBD1,TGTGCCAGCAGCCACGACACCCCTGGGACAGGGGGACAGCCCCAGCATTTT,CASSHDTPGTGGQPQHF
TRBJ2-1,TRBV29-1,19,many,TRBD2,TGCAGCGTCCTACAACCTCCGGGACTAGCGGGAGGGGGGTACAATGAGCAGTTCTTC,CSVLQPPGLAGGGYNEQFF
TRBJ2-1,TRBV15,13,few,NA,TGTGCCACCAGCAGTGGCAACCACAATGAGCAGTTCTTC,CATSSGNHNEQFF
TRBJ2-7,TRBV3-1,15,few,TRBD2,TGTGCCAGCAGCCAAGGACTAGCGAAGATTTACGAGCAGTACTTC,CASSQGLAKIYEQYF
TRBJ2-2,TRBV18,14,NA,NA,TGTGCCAGCTCACGCCCCCAGTTTTCCGGGGAGCTGTTTTTT,CASSRPQFSGELFF
TRBJ1-3,TRBV11-1,14,NA,NA,TGTGCCAGCAGCTCAATCGGTACAGGAAACACCATATATTTT,CASSSIGTGNTIYF
TRBJ2-1,TRBV29-1,14,NA,NA,TGCAGCGTTTCGACCCTATTCCACTACAATGAGCAGTTCTTC,CSVSTLFHYNEQFF
TRBJ2-3,TRBV10-3,17,NA,NA,TGTGCCATCAAGGGGGGAGGAAGGGATAAGGGCACAGATACGCAGTATTTT,CAIKGGGRDKGTDTQYF
TRBJ1-2,TRBV27,13,few,TRBD1,TGTGCCAGCAGTGCGTACGACAGGGCTGGCTACACCTTC,CASSAYDRAGYTF
TRBJ2-2,TRBV30,15,NA,NA,TGTGCCTGGTGTCCCCGGTGGGCGAACACCGGGGAGCTGTTTTTT,CAWCPRWANTGELFF
TRBJ2-3,TRBV18,14,NA,TRBD2,TGTGCCAGCTCTCCTGGACTAGACACAGATACGCAGTATTTT,CASSPGLDTDTQYF
TRBJ2-3,TRBV7-2,16,many,NA,TGTGCCAGCAGCCATCGACCTACCGCAGGGACAGATACGCAGTATTTT,CASSHRPTAGTDTQYF
TRBJ2-3,TRBV12-3/TRBV12-4,14,few,TRBD2,TGTGCCAGTACCTGGGGGAGGGTAGCAGATACGCAGTATTTT,CASTWGRVADTQYF
TRBJ2-2,TRBV7-8,14,NA,NA,TGTGCCAGCAGACCCCGCCCGAACACCGGGGAGCTGTTTTTT,CASRPRPNTGELFF
TRBJ1-5,TRBV28,13,many,NA,TGTGCCAGCAGTTTATTGATGTCCCAGCCCCAGCATTTT,CASSLLMSQPQHF
TRBJ2-1,TRBV2,12,many,NA,TGTGCCCCGAGGGGTTTCTACAATGAGCAGTTCTTC,CAPRGFYNEQFF
TRBJ1-4,TRBV20-1,13,NA,NA,TGCAGTGCTAGAGGGCAGGGCACTGAAAAACTGTTTTTT,CSARGQGTEKLFF
TRBJ2-1,TRBV5-1,17,NA,NA,TGCGCCAGCAGCCCCTCCGCTTTTTCTGGCAGCCTCAATGAGCAGTTCTTC,CASSPSAFSGSLNEQFF
TRBJ2-7,TRBV7-9,14,many,NA,TGTGCCAGCAGCCCCCGTCTGCGGCCCTACGAGCAGTACTTC,CASSPRLRPYEQYF
TRBJ1-2,TRBV19,15,few,NA,TGTGCCAGTAGTATAGAGGACAGTTGGTCCTATGGCTACACCTTC,CASSIEDSWSYGYTF
TRBJ2-3,TRBV7-3,14,NA,TRBD1,TGTGCCAGCAGCTTGACAGGGAATTCGGATACGCAGTATTTT,CASSLTGNSDTQYF
TRBJ2-7,TRBV30,14,few,NA,TGTGCCTGGAGTGTCCAGTCAGGGGTCTACGAGCAGTACTTC,CAWSVQSGVYEQYF
TRBJ2-5,TRBV4-2,15,NA,TRBD1,TGTGCCAGCAGCCCCAACCGGGACAGCCAAGAGACCCAGTACTTC,CASSPNRDSQETQYF
TRBJ1-2,TRBV28,13,many,NA,TGTGCCAGCAGGGAACCTGAGGACGGCGGCTACACCTTC,CASREPEDGGYTF
TRBJ2-7,TRBV7-9,15,NA,NA,TGTGCCAGCAGCCCAGTAGGGGGAGGCACCTACGAGCAGTACTTC,CASSPVGGGTYEQYF
TRBJ2-6,TRBV7-2,15,many,NA,TGTGCCAGCAGCCAGAGCGGTGCTGGGGCCAACGTCCTGACTTTC,CASSQSGAGANVLTF
TRBJ2-7,TRBV5-1,14,many,NA,TGCGCCAGCAGCCAAGTCAACCCGAACTACGAGCAGTACTTC,CASSQVNPNYEQYF
TRBJ2-3,TRBV5-1,16,many,NA,TGCGCCAGCAGCTTGGGCTCTAGCTCCTACACAGATACGCAGTATTTT,CASSLGSSSYTDTQYF
TRBJ1-1,TRBV12-3/TRBV12-4,14,many,TRBD1,TGTGCCAGCAGTCCGCCGGGACAGGGCACTGAAGCTTTCTTT,CASSPPGQGTEAFF
TRBJ1-1,TRBV29-1,17,many,NA,TGCAGCGTTGTGATGAGTTTAGGGGCGGTCATGAACACTGAAGCTTTCTTT,CSVVMSLGAVMNTEAFF
TRBJ2-3,TRBV7-3,15,many,NA,TGTGCCAGCAGCTCTCGAGGAGGTCCCGAAGATACGCAGTATTTT,CASSSRGGPEDTQYF
TRBJ2-7,TRBV20-1,12,few,NA,TGCAGTGCTGCTCTTGTCCCCTACGAGCAGTACTTC,CSAALVPYEQYF
TRBJ1-1,TRBV28,11,many,NA,TGTGCCAGCATTAGGTACGGTGAAGCTTTCTTT,CASIRYGEAFF